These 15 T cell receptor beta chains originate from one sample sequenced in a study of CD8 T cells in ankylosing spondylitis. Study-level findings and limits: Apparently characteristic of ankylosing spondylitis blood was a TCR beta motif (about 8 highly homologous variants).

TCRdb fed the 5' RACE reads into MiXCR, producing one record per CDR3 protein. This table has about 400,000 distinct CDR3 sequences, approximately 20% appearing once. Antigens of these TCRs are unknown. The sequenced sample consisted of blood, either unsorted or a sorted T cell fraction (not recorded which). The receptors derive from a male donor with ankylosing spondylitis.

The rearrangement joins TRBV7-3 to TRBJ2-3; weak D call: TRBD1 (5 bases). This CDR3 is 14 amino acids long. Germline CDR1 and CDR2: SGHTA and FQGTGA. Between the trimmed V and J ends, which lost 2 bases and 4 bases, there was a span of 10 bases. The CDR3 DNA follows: TGTGCCAGCAGCTTAGGCAGGGTACCAGATACGCAGTATTTT. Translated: CASSLGRVPDTQYF. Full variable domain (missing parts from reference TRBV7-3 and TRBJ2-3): GAGVSQTPSNKVTEKGKYVELRCDPISGHTALYWYRQSLGQGPEFLIYFQGTGAADDSGLPNDRFFAVRPEGSVSTLKIQRTERGDSAVYLCASSLGRVPDTQYFGPGTRLTVL.

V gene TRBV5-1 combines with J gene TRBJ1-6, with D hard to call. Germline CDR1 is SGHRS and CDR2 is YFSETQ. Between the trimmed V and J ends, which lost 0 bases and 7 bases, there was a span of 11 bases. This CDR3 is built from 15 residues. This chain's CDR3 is CASSLVWTENSPLHF. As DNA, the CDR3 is TGCGCCAGCAGCTTGGTTTGGACTGAGAATTCACCCCTCCACTTT.

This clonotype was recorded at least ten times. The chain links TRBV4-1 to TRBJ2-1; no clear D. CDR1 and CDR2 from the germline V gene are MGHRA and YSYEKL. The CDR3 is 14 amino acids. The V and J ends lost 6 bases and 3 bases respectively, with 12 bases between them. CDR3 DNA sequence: TGCGCCAGCAGGGAAAACCGTAACTACAATGAGCAGTTCTTC. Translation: CASRENRNYNEQFF.

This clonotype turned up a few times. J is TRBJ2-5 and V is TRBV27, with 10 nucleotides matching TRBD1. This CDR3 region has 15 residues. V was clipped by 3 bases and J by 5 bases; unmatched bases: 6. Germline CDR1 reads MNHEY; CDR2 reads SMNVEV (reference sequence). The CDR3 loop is CASSLSTGGWETQYF. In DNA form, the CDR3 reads TGTGCCAGCAGTTTGTCGACAGGGGGCTGGGAGACCCAGTACTTC.

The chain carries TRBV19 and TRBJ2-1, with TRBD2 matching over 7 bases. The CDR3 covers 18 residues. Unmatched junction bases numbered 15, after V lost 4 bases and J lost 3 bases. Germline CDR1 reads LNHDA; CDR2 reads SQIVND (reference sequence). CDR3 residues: CASSRLPPGLGDYNEQFF. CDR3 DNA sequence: TGTGCCAGTAGTAGACTACCTCCTGGACTAGGGGACTACAATGAGCAGTTCTTC.

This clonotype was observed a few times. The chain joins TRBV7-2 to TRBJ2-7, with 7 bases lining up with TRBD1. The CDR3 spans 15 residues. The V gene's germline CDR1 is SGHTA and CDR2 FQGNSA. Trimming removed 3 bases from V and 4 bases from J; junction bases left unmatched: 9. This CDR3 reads CASSFRTGFKYEQYF. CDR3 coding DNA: TGTGCCAGCAGCTTTAGGACAGGCTTCAAGTACGAGCAGTACTTC.

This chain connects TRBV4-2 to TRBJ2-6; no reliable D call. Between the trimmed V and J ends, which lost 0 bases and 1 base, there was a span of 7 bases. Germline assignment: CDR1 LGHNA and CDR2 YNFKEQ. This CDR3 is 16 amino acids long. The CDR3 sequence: CASSQDKASGANVLTF. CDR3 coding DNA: TGTGCCAGCAGCCAAGACAAGGCTTCTGGGGCCAACGTCCTGACTTTC.

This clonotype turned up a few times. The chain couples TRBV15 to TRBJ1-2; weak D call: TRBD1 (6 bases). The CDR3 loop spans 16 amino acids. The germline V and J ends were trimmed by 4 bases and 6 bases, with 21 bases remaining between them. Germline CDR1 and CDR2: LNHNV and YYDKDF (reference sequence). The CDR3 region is CATSKKGGRILDGYTF. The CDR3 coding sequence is TGTGCCACCAGCAAGAAAGGGGGACGGATTCTAGATGGCTACACCTTC.

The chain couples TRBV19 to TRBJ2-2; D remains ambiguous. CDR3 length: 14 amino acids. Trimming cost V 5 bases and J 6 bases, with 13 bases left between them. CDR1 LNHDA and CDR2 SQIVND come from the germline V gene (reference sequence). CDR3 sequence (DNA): TGTGCCAGTAGTTCTAGAAACAATCCCGGGGAGCTGTTTTTT. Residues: CASSSRNNPGELFF.

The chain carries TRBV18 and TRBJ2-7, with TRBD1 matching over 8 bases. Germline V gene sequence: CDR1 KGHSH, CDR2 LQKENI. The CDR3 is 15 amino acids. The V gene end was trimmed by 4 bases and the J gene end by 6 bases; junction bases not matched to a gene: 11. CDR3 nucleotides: TGTGCCAGCTCACGACGACATCAGGGGGCTGGCGAGCAGTACTTC. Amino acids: CASSRRHQGAGEQYF.

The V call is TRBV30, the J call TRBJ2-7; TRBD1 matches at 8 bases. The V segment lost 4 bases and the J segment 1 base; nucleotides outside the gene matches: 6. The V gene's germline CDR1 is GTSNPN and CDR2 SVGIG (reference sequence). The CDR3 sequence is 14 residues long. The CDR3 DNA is TGTGCCTGGACCAGGGGGCGGCCTTCCTACGAGCAGTACTTC. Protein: CAWTRGRPSYEQYF.

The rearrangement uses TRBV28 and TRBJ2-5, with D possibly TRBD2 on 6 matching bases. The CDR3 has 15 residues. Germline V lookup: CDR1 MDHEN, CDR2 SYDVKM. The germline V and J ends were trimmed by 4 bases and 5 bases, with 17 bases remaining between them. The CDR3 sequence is CASSSSTGAWETQYF. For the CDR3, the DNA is TGTGCCAGCAGTTCCTCTACGGGAGCGTGGGAGACCCAGTACTTC.

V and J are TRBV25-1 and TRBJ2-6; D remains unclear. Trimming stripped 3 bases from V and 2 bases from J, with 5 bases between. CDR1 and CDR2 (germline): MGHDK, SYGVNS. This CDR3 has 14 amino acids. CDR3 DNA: TGTGCCAGCAGTGAGTGGGCTGGGGCCAACGTCCTGACTTTC. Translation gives CASSEWAGANVLTF.

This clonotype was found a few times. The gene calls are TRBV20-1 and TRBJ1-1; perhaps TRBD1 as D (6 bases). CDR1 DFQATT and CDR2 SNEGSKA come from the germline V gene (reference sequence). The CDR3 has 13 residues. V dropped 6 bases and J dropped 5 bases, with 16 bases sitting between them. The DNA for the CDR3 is TGCAGTGCCCCGACGGGGGCAGGGACTGAAGCTTTCTTT. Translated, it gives CSAPTGAGTEAFF.

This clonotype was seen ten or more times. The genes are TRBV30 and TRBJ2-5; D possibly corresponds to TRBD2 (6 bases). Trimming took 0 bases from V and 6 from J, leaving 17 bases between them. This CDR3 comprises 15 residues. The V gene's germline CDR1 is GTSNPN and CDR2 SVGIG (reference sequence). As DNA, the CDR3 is TGTGCCTGGAGTGTAGGAGGGGCCGCGGTTAAGACCCAGTACTTC. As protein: CAWSVGGAAVKTQYF.